This T cell receptor (beta chain) comes out of a study of blood T cell repertoires in COVID-19. Study information: There were acute and convalescent COVID-19 samples, and they came from the United States, Italy and Spain. The analysed material was cDNA or gDNA that came from T cells, B-cell-depleted T cells, or PBMCs.

Germline lookup yields CDR1 SGDLS and CDR2 YYNGEE. The CDR3 has 16 amino acids. V shed 0 bases and J shed 2 bases, with 12 bases lying between them. Sequencing was performed with immunoSEQ multiplex PCR; in TCRdb, only in-frame clones are kept and a portion is missing. The sample shows roughly 500,000 clones, approximately 90% of them seen only once. The cohort comprised adults aged 18 to 89 years residing in 20 to 25 US areas. Participants' reported clinical history set cohort assignment. The receptor comes from a woman in her 40s who had recovered from COVID-19. The rearrangement joins TRBV9 to TRBJ1-3; D is unresolved. The sample was PBMCs or T cells enriched from blood (not recorded which). The CDR3 spells CASSVEVAGTGNTIYF. CDR3 DNA sequence: TGTGCCAGCAGCGTAGAGGTTGCGGGGACTGGAAACACCATATATTTT.